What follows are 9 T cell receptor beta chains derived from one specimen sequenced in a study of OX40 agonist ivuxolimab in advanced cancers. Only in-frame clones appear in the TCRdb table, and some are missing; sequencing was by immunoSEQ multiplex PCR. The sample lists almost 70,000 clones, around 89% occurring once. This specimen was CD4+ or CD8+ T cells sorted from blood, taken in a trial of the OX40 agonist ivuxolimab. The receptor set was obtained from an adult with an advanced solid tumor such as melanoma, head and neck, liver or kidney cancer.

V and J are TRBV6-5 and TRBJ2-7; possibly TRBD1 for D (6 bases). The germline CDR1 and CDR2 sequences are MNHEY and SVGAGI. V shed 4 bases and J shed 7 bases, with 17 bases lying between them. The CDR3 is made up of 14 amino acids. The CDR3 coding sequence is TGTGCCAGCAGTTTCAACAGGGTTTCGGGAGAGCAGTACTTC. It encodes CASSFNRVSGEQYF.

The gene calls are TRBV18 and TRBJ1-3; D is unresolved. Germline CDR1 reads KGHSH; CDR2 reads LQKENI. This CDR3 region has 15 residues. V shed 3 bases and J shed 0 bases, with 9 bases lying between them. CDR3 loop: CASSPGRTSGNTIYF. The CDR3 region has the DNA TGTGCCAGCTCACCGGGCAGAACCTCTGGAAACACCATATATTTT.

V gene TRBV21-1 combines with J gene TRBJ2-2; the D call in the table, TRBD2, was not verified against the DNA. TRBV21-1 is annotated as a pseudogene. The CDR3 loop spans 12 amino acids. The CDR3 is CASSIRGGELFF. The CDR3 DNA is TGTGCCAGCAGCATACGAGGCGGGGAGCTGTTTTTT.

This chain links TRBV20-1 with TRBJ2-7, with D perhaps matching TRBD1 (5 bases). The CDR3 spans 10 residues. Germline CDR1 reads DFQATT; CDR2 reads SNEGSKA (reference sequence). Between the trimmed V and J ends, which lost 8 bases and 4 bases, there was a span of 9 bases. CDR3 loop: CSTQGYEQYF. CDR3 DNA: TGCAGTACCCAGGGTTACGAGCAGTACTTC.

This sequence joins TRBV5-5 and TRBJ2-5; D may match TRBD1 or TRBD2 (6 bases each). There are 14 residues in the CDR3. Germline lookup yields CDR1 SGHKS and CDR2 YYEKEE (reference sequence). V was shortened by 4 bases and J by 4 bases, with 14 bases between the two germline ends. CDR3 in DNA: TGTGCCAGCAGCGGGGGGCCGTTCCCAGAGACCCAGTACTTC. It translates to CASSGGPFPETQYF.

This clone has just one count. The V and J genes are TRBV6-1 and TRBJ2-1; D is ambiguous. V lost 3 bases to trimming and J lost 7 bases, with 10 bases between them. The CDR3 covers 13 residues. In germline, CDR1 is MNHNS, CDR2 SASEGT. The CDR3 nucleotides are TGTGCCAGCAGTGACCTAAGGGCGAATGAGCAGTTCTTC. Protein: CASSDLRANEQFF.

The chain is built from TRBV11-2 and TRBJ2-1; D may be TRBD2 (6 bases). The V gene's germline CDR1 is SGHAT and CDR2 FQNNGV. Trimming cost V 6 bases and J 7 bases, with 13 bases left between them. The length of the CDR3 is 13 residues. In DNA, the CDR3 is TGTGCCAGCAGTCAGGCCCGGGGGAATGAGCAGTTCTTC. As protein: CASSQARGNEQFF.

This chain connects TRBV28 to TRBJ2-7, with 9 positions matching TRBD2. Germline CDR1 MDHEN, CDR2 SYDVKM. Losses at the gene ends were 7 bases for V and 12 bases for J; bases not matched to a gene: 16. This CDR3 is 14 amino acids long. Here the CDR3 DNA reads TGTGCCAGCAATGTTTTGGGTAGCGGGAGCGCGGCGTACTTC. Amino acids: CASNVLGSGSAAYF.

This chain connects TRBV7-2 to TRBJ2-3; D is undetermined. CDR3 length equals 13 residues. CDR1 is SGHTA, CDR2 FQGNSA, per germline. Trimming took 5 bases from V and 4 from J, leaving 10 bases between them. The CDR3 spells CASSISGADTQYF. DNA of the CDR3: TGTGCCAGCAGCATTTCGGGTGCAGATACGCAGTATTTT.